These T cell receptor beta chains were read from a single sample in a study of Ad26.COV2.S vaccination and SARS-CoV-2 variants. Repertoires were generated with immunoSEQ multiplex PCR, while TCRdb's copy carries only in-frame clones and drops some. Found here are almost 400,000 clones, about 88% of them singletons; the top ten hold under 2%. The sample in question was peripheral blood, obtained in a trial of Ad26.COV2.S vaccine versus placebo. Source of these receptors: a person aged 18 to 59 who received the Ad26.COV2.S COVID-19 vaccine or a placebo. Both conserved end residues are part of each CDR3. Each record gives: V gene, D gene, clone size, J gene, CDR3 protein, CDR3 DNA. D genes are given only for firm matches. Size is omitted from some rows. Given values are once, few, many or a class for expanded clones.

>TRBV10-3|-|-|TRBJ1-1
CAIRSDSYTEAFF
TGTGCCATCAGAAGCGACAGTTACACTGAAGCTTTCTTT
>TRBV5-8|-|-|TRBJ2-1
CASSPLQTSRINEQFF
TGTGCCAGCAGCCCCCTCCAGACTAGTAGGATCAATGAGCAGTTCTTC
>TRBV28|-|-|TRBJ2-2
CASRKVQGTGELFF
TGTGCCAGCAGGAAAGTCCAGGGAACCGGGGAGCTGTTTTTT
>TRBV12-3/TRBV12-4|-|-|TRBJ1-1
CASTPSRDTEAFF
TGTGCCAGCACCCCCAGCCGGGATACTGAAGCTTTCTTT
>TRBV4-1|-|-|TRBJ2-5
CASSPGTLFQETQYF
TGCGCCAGCAGCCCTGGGACCTTATTCCAGGAGACCCAGTACTTC
>TRBV28|-|-|TRBJ2-7
CASSSPGTGRPEQYF
TGTGCCAGCAGCTCCCCCGGGACCGGCCGTCCCGAGCAGTACTTC
>TRBV15|-|-|TRBJ2-1
CATSRDLGHEQFF
TGTGCCACCAGCAGAGATCTGGGGCATGAGCAGTTCTTC
>TRBV3-1/TRBV3-2|-|-|TRBJ2-7
CASSQVDSPSLTGRRDEQYF
TGTGCCAGCAGCCAAGTTGACTCGCCCAGCTTGACGGGACGGCGGGACGAGCAGTACTTC
>TRBV12-3/TRBV12-4|-|-|TRBJ1-1
CASSLARGMGAFF
TGTGCCAGCAGTTTAGCGCGGGGGATGGGAGCTTTCTTT
>TRBV27|TRBD2|-|TRBJ2-3
CASSSDPRLAGVSDTQYF
TGTGCCAGCAGTTCCGACCCACGACTAGCGGGAGTTTCGGATACGCAGTATTTT
>TRBV2|-|-|TRBJ1-5
CASTRGPNQPQHF
TGTGCCAGCACCCGTGGCCCCAATCAGCCCCAGCATTTT
>TRBV24-1|TRBD1|-|TRBJ2-3
CATSDTPGTGGRPDTQYF
TGTGCCACCAGTGATACCCCCGGGACAGGGGGACGGCCAGATACGCAGTATTTT
>TRBV5-1|-|-|TRBJ1-6
CASSSPGGSPLHF
TGCGCCAGCAGCTCGCCCGGGGGTTCACCCCTCCACTTT
>TRBV7-4|TRBD1|-|TRBJ2-7
CASSSSVQGAQGHDEQYF
TGTGCCAGCAGCTCATCTGTTCAGGGGGCTCAGGGGCATGACGAGCAGTACTTC
>TRBV6-5|TRBD1|-|TRBJ2-7
CASSQGQVFSEQYF
TGTGCCAGCAGCCAGGGACAGGTATTTTCCGAGCAGTACTTC
>TRBV27|TRBD2|-|TRBJ2-1
CASSLFGTSGRTNNEQFF
TGTGCCAGCAGTTTATTCGGGACTAGCGGGAGGACCAACAATGAGCAGTTCTTC
>TRBV12-5|TRBD1|-|TRBJ2-7
CASGSTGQGIEQYF
TGTGCTAGTGGTTCAACGGGACAGGGGATCGAGCAGTACTTC
>TRBV19|-|-|TRBJ2-7
CASWDYEQYF
TGTGCCAGTTGGGACTACGAGCAGTACTTC
>TRBV2|TRBD2|once|TRBJ2-3
CARRGLAGPTDTQYF
TGTGCCAGGAGGGGACTAGCGGGCCCCACAGATACGCAGTATTTT
>TRBV12-3/TRBV12-4|-|-|TRBJ2-3
CASRSIADTQYF
TGTGCCAGCAGGTCGATAGCTGATACGCAGTATTTT
>TRBV30|TRBD1|few|TRBJ1-2
CAWMSQWTGGYTF
TGTGCCTGGATGAGTCAGTGGACAGGAGGCTACACCTTC
>TRBV20-1|-|-|TRBJ1-2
CIQPGAEGYTF
TGCATCCAGCCAGGGGCAGAAGGCTACACCTTC
>TRBV7-9|TRBD1|-|TRBJ2-1
CASSPWGTGVSNEQFF
TGTGCCAGCAGCCCCTGGGGGACAGGGGTTAGCAATGAGCAGTTCTTC
>TRBV14|TRBD1|once|TRBJ1-1
CASSHLQGAPSPNTEAFF
TGTGCCAGCAGCCACCTTCAGGGGGCTCCCTCCCCGAACACTGAAGCTTTCTTT
>TRBV19|-|once|TRBJ2-2
CASSRTRTGPGAGELFF
TGTGCCAGTAGTCGTACCCGAACAGGGCCGGGGGCCGGGGAGCTGTTTTTT
>TRBV3-1/TRBV3-2|-|once|TRBJ1-5
CASSQEQGNQPQHF
TGTGCCAGCAGCCAAGAACAGGGCAATCAGCCCCAGCATTTT
>TRBV5-1|TRBD2|-|TRBJ2-1
CASSLDRTSGYNEQFF
TGCGCCAGCAGCTTGGATAGGACTAGCGGATACAATGAGCAGTTCTTC
>TRBV28|-|-|TRBJ2-1
CASSPSFQLQFF
TGTGCCAGCAGTCCGTCGTTCCAACTTCAGTTCTTC
>TRBV10-2|-|-|TRBJ2-1
CASSPGDRSEQFF
TGCGCCAGCAGCCCAGGGGATAGGAGTGAGCAGTTCTTC
>TRBV28|TRBD1|-|TRBJ2-4
CASSPDRGLNIQYF
TGTGCCAGCAGCCCCGACAGGGGGCTGAACATTCAGTACTTC
>TRBV7-2|-|-|TRBJ1-5
CASSFRTGRQPQHF
TGTGCCAGCAGCTTCCGGACGGGGAGACAGCCCCAGCATTTT
>TRBV6-1|TRBD2|few|TRBJ2-1
CASSELAGGNEQFF
TGTGCCAGCAGTGAACTAGCGGGAGGGAATGAGCAGTTCTTC
>TRBV2|-|-|TRBJ1-2
CASYANGRYGYTF
TGTGCCAGCTATGCGAACGGCCGCTATGGCTACACCTTC
>TRBV27|-|-|TRBJ1-6
CASSWGRNSPLHF
TGTGCCAGCAGTTGGGGGAGGAATTCACCCCTCCACTTT
>TRBV11-3|-|-|TRBJ2-7
CASSRDMYEQYF
TGTGCCAGCAGCCGGGACATGTACGAGCAGTACTTC
>TRBV5-1|TRBD2|-|TRBJ2-2
CASSLAGTSGSITGELFF
TGCGCCAGCAGCTTGGCGGGGACTAGCGGGAGCATTACCGGGGAGCTGTTTTTT
>TRBV24-1|TRBD1|-|TRBJ1-2
CATSEGTAYGYTF
TGTGCCACCAGCGAAGGGACAGCCTATGGCTACACCTTC
>TRBV11-2|TRBD2|-|TRBJ2-5
CASSLPGTRAETQYF
TGTGCCAGCAGCCTCCCCGGGACTAGGGCCGAGACCCAGTACTTC
>TRBV5-1|-|-|TRBJ2-2
CASNRSPGTTGELFF
TGCGCCAGCAACCGGTCCCCAGGGACCACCGGGGAGCTGTTTTTT
>TRBV19|-|-|TRBJ2-1
CASSIAGSGYNEQFF
TGTGCCAGTAGTATAGCTGGGAGCGGCTACAATGAGCAGTTCTTC
>TRBV5-6|-|-|TRBJ2-5
CASSLAGARETQYF
TGTGCCAGCAGCTTGGCTGGGGCCCGGGAGACCCAGTACTTC
>TRBV5-4|-|-|TRBJ2-5
CASSHGTRQETQYF
TGTGCCAGCAGCCATGGGACCCGACAAGAGACCCAGTACTTC
>TRBV3-1/TRBV3-2|-|-|TRBJ1-3
CASSPSGASGNTIYF
TGTGCCAGCAGCCCGTCAGGAGCCTCTGGAAACACCATATATTTT
>TRBV19|-|-|TRBJ1-1
CASSATDFAEAFF
TGTGCCAGTAGCGCGACAGATTTTGCTGAAGCTTTCTTT
>TRBV7-9|-|-|TRBJ2-5
CASSLDVVLETQYF
TGTGCCAGCAGCTTAGATGTGGTTCTAGAGACCCAGTACTTC
>TRBV5-1|-|few|TRBJ1-2
CASSRGLSYGYTF
TGCGCCAGCAGCCGGGGACTTTCCTATGGCTACACCTTC
>TRBV5-1|-|-|TRBJ1-2
CASSPPTDSGYTF
TGCGCCAGCAGCCCACCGACGGACAGTGGCTACACCTTC
>TRBV5-4|-|-|TRBJ1-2
CASSLLGQGGNYGYTF
TGTGCCAGCAGCTTGTTAGGGCAGGGCGGTAACTATGGCTACACCTTC
>TRBV13|-|-|TRBJ2-1
CASSLEINEQFF
TGTGCCAGCAGCTTAGAAATCAATGAGCAGTTCTTC
>TRBV5-4|-|-|TRBJ2-5
CASSPGREETQYF
TGTGCCAGCAGCCCCGGTCGTGAAGAGACCCAGTACTTC
>TRBV7-8|TRBD2|-|TRBJ2-7
CASSRLALSYEQYF
TGTGCCAGCAGCCGACTAGCGCTCTCCTACGAGCAGTACTTC
>TRBV12-5|TRBD2|-|TRBJ2-5
CASGLVQEGLAGLGGETQYF
TGTGCTAGTGGTTTGGTACAAGAGGGACTAGCGGGCCTGGGAGGAGAGACCCAGTACTTC
>TRBV28|-|-|TRBJ1-5
CASSLSGLGQPQHF
TGTGCCAGCAGTTTATCCGGGTTGGGTCAGCCCCAGCATTTT
>TRBV5-4|-|few|TRBJ2-3
CASSLRGTDTQYF
TGTGCCAGCAGCTTGAGAGGCACAGATACGCAGTATTTT
>TRBV11-1|-|-|TRBJ1-2
CASSLQPDYGYTF
TGTGCCAGCAGCTTACAACCAGACTATGGCTACACCTTC